This entry describes one T cell receptor (beta chain). The data were obtained in a study of Graves' ophthalmopathy and Graves' hyperthyroidism. For repertoire sequencing, the TCR beta CDR3 regions were amplified from RNA transcripts. Second-round multiplex PCR came after a first-round RT-PCR that employed HTBI primers. MiXCR was run by TCRdb on the multiplex PCR reads, yielding one entry per CDR3 protein. The table lists 650,000 to 800,000 distinct CDR3 sequences, about two fifths of them singletons, with around 3% in the top ten. In donors with ophthalmopathy, activity was moderate-to-severe, with CAS ≥3, NOSPECS ≥4 and duration under 3 months. V was pared by 7 bases and J by 5 bases, with 11 bases between. CDR1 and CDR2 (germline): SQVTM, ANQGSEA. CDR3 length: 11 amino acids.

The TCR originated in an adult man with Graves' ophthalmopathy. The chain combines TRBV29-1 with TRBJ1-1; the D gene is possibly TRBD1 (5 bases). The sequenced material came from peripheral blood. CDR3 region: CSGGGFTEAFF. CDR3 coding DNA: TGCAGCGGGGGGGGGTTTACTGAAGCTTTCTTT.